This is a list of T cell receptor beta chains from one sample in a study of tumor-infiltrating lymphocytes in primary liver carcinoma. TCRdb processed the multiplex PCR reads anew with MiXCR; each CDR3 protein has one entry. The data show about 200,000 distinct CDR3 sequences, approximately 64% seen once. Specimen: peripheral blood. The receptor set was obtained from a woman between 55 and 75 years old with primary liver carcinoma and hepatitis B virus infection. Each CDR3 is given with its conserved first and last residue. The order of the fields is CDR3 DNA, CDR3 protein, V gene, J gene, clone size, D gene. The D gene is left open where the match is weak. Clone size, where shown, is once, few, many, or a class for clones that have expanded.

DNA: TGTGCCAGCAGTTACACAGGGGAGGGGGATCAGTACTTC
CDR3: CASSYTGEGDQYF
V: TRBV6-6
J: TRBJ2-7
size: NA
D: NA

DNA: TGTGCCAGCAGCAGTGATAGGGTGTACGAGCAGTACTTC
CDR3: CASSSDRVYEQYF
V: TRBV11-2
J: TRBJ2-7
size: NA
D: NA

DNA: TGTGCCAGCAGTCTACAGGCCTCTGGGGCCGACGTCCTGACCTTC
CDR3: CASSLQASGADVLTF
V: TRBV11-2
J: TRBJ2-6
size: NA
D: NA

DNA: TGCATCGTTGATATGGGCAGGTTGAACACTGAAGCTCTCTTT
CDR3: CIVDMGRLNTEALF
V: TRBV29-1
J: TRBJ1-1
size: NA
D: NA

DNA: TGCGCCAGCAGCCTGACTAGCGGCTACTACAATAAGCAGTTCTTC
CDR3: CASSLTSGYYNKQFF
V: TRBV4-1
J: TRBJ2-1
size: NA
D: TRBD2

DNA: TGCAGCGTTGTTCGAGGCTACCAAGAGACCCAGTACTTC
CDR3: CSVVRGYQETQYF
V: TRBV29-1
J: TRBJ2-5
size: few
D: NA

DNA: TGTACCAGCAGCCTCCTCTACGAGCAGTACTTC
CDR3: CTSSLLYEQYF
V: TRBV11-2
J: TRBJ2-7
size: NA
D: NA

DNA: TGTGCCAGCAGCCCACAGGGAATACACAATGGGCAGTTCTTC
CDR3: CASSPQGIHNGQFF
V: TRBV11-3
J: TRBJ2-1
size: NA
D: NA

DNA: TGTGCCAGCAGCTCACTGCCGAACACCGGGGAGATGTTTTTT
CDR3: CASSSLPNTGEMFF
V: TRBV11-1
J: TRBJ2-2
size: NA
D: NA

DNA: TGTGCCATCAGACTAGCGTTGAGCACAGATACGCAGTATTTT
CDR3: CAIRLALSTDTQYF
V: TRBV10-3
J: TRBJ2-3
size: few
D: TRBD2

DNA: TGTGCCAGCAGCTTTACCCACAGGGGTGGCGCTACGCAGTATTTT
CDR3: CASSFTHRGGATQYF
V: TRBV14
J: TRBJ2-3
size: NA
D: TRBD1

DNA: TGTGCCAGCAGCCCCACAGGGGTAAGCGGTCAGCCCCAGCATTTT
CDR3: CASSPTGVSGQPQHF
V: TRBV7-8
J: TRBJ1-5
size: few
D: TRBD1

DNA: TGTGTCAGCAGCTTTTACGGGACATCCTGCGAGCAGTACTTC
CDR3: CVSSFYGTSCEQYF
V: TRBV11-3
J: TRBJ2-7
size: NA
D: NA

DNA: TGTGCCAGCAGTTACTCAGCGGAGGGCTACGAGCAGTACTTC
CDR3: CASSYSAEGYEQYF
V: TRBV6-2/TRBV6-3
J: TRBJ2-7
size: many
D: NA

DNA: TGCGCCAGCAGCTTGGACAGGATTAATGAAAAACTGTTTTTT
CDR3: CASSLDRINEKLFF
V: TRBV5-1
J: TRBJ1-4
size: few
D: NA

DNA: TGTGCCAGCAGTTTGGCAGGGGGCGCGTTTGGTTACACCTTC
CDR3: CASSLAGGAFGYTF
V: TRBV28
J: TRBJ1-2
size: few
D: TRBD1

DNA: TGTGCCAGCAGTTTATTAGGGGGGTCCTACGAGCAGTACTTC
CDR3: CASSLLGGSYEQYF
V: TRBV28
J: TRBJ2-7
size: few
D: NA

DNA: TGTGCCAGCAGCGGGACAAGGTTTGCTGAAGCTTTCTTT
CDR3: CASSGTRFAEAFF
V: TRBV7-9
J: TRBJ1-1
size: many
D: NA

DNA: TGTGACAGCATCTTAGGGGCCGCGGGGCCCCAGCATTTT
CDR3: CDSILGAAGPQHF
V: TRBV11-2
J: TRBJ1-5
size: NA
D: NA

DNA: TGTGCCAGCAGTTTACCCAGGGGGATGTCAGATACGCAGTATTTT
CDR3: CASSLPRGMSDTQYF
V: TRBV28
J: TRBJ2-3
size: few
D: TRBD1

DNA: TGTGCCAGCAGTCGTACAGGGTCCACCGGGGAGCTGTTTTTT
CDR3: CASSRTGSTGELFF
V: TRBV28
J: TRBJ2-2
size: NA
D: NA

DNA: TGTGCCAGCAGTGATATGGCTGGGCGTAGGGAAAACATTCAGTACTTC
CDR3: CASSDMAGRRENIQYF
V: TRBV6-1
J: TRBJ2-4
size: NA
D: NA

DNA: TGTGCCAGCAGTACCCGGACAGCCGACTTGAACACCATATATTTT
CDR3: CASSTRTADLNTIYF
V: TRBV6-6
J: TRBJ1-3
size: few
D: NA

DNA: TGTACCAGCTGCTTAGCGGGACAGGGTAGTTCTGGGGCCAACGTCCTGACTTTC
CDR3: CTSCLAGQGSSGANVLTF
V: TRBV11-2
J: TRBJ2-6
size: NA
D: NA